This T cell receptor beta chain originates from a study of beta chain features in type 1 diabetes. Expressed TCRB transcripts were sequenced, since all the RNA that had been isolated was reverse transcribed. Method: immunoSEQ multiplex PCR; TCRdb's copy keeps in-frame clones and lacks some. The sample yields under 95,000 clones, under 35% seen once. Findings and limits, study-wide: Significant though moderate, a shortening of TCRB CDR3s appeared in all four CD4+ subsets of Type 1 diabetes patients.

In regard to this clone: Its antigen is unknown.

Every sorted population was more than 95% pure. The CDR3 has 14 residues. CDR1 and CDR2 from the germline V gene are MNHNY and SVGAGI (reference sequence). V gave up 7 bases and J gave up 4 bases; unmatched junction bases: 9. The TCR was taken from a woman in her late teens or twenties in good health. This chain links TRBV6-6 with TRBJ2-5, with 7 nucleotides matching TRBD2. Source material: stem cell memory CD4+ T cells from blood. CDR3 region: CASKTSRGGETQYF. In DNA, the CDR3 is TGTGCCAGCAAGACTAGCCGGGGAGGAGAGACCCAGTACTTC.